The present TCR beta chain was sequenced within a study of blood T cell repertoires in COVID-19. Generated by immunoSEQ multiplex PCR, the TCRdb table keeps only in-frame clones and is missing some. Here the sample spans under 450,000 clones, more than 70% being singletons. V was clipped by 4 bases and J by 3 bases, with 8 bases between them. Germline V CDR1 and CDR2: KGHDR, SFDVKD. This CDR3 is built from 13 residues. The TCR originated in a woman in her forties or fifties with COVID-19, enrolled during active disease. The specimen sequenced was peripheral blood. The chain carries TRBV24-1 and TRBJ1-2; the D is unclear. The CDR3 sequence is CATSEVEYYGYTF. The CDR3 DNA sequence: TGTGCCACCAGTGAAGTAGAGTACTATGGCTACACCTTC.